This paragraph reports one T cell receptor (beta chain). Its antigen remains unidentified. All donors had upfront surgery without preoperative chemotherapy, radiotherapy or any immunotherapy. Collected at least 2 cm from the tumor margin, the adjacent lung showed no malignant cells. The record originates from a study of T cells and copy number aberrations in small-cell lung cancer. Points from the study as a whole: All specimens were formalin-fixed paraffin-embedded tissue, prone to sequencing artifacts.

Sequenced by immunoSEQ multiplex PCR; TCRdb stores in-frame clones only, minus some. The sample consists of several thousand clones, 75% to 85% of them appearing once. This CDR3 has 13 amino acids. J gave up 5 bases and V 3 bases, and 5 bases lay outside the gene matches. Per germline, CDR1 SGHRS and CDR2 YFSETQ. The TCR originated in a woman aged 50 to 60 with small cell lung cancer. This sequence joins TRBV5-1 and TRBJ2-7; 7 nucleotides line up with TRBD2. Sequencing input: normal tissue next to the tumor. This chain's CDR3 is CASSSLGGNEQYF. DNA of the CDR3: TGCGCCAGCAGCTCCCTCGGGGGGAACGAGCAGTACTTC.